Sequencing of this TCR beta chain was carried out in a study of graft-versus-host responses after intestinal transplantation. Study at large: Anti-thymocyte globulin induction, then tacrolimus and steroids for around three years, went to all recipients.

After removal of 5 bases from V and 1 base from J, the junction contained 4 bases not matched to a gene. This CDR3 spans 15 amino acids. Germline V gene data show CDR1 as MNHEY and CDR2 as SMNVEV (reference sequence). The repertoire was sequenced with immunoSEQ multiplex PCR; TCRdb's copy has only in-frame clones and lacks some. Of about 96,000 clones listed, about 94% are singletons. Comments on this clone: Its specificity is unknown.

The input for sequencing was unstimulated CD4+ T cells sorted from spleen or lymph node cells, taken before intestinal transplant. The sequence was obtained from a human donor who received an intestinal transplant. The rearrangement joins TRBV27 to TRBJ2-2; 7 bases are a match to TRBD1. CDR3 nucleotide sequence: TGTGCCAGCAGTGCTGACAGGGTGAACACCGGGGAGCTGTTTTTT. Its translation: CASSADRVNTGELFF.